There are many counts of the clone carrying this T cell receptor beta chain. Amplification from RNA transcripts yielded the TCR beta CDR3 regions. Following a first-round RT-PCR that used HTBI primers, a second-round multiplex PCR was carried out. Using its own MiXCR run on the multiplex PCR reads, TCRdb lists one record per CDR3 protein. The table records 300,000 to 500,000 distinct CDR3 sequences, approximately 15% of them present only once. This sample was included in a study of Graves' ophthalmopathy and Graves' hyperthyroidism. V lost 2 bases to trimming and J lost 11 bases, with 15 bases between them. Germline V gene lookup returns CDR1 SGHTA and CDR2 FQGNSA. This CDR3 contains 13 residues.

Sequencing was carried out using peripheral blood. The TCR was taken from a woman aged 18-29 years with stable Graves' hyperthyroidism. This rearrangement joins TRBV7-2 to TRBJ1-1; D is perhaps TRBD1 (6 bases). The CDR3 loop reads CASSLTGPGPAFF. The CDR3 DNA sequence: TGTGCCAGCAGCTTAACAGGGCCCGGCCCGGCTTTCTTT.